This TCR beta chain originates from a study of cytomegalovirus exposure and HLA in healthy donors. Study background: HLA-typed donors were the source of about 85 million unique TCRs, which an early data release held.

The germline gives CDR1 SQVTM, CDR2 ANQGSEA. The CDR3 covers 12 residues. J lost 9 bases, V lost 6 bases, and 8 bases had no gene match. Findings and caveats of the study: The classifier reportedly diagnosed cytomegalovirus status with high specificity and sensitivity. Most TCR beta V segments were productive about 90% or about 30% of the time in an earlier analysis. Analysis was performed later, and it showed HLA-associated TCR beta chains to be more clonally expanded than equally common others.

With regard to this clone: The target antigen is unknown.

PCR primers comprised 60 Vbeta and 13 Jbeta primers. Sequencing used immunoSEQ multiplex PCR; TCRdb keeps in-frame clones, though not all of them. This table holds about 110,000 clones, around four fifths found once. The chain employs TRBV29-1 and TRBJ2-1; 7 bases map to TRBD1. Sequences were obtained from PBMCs. This sequence originates from an older woman in good health and CMV-seropositive. In nucleotides, the CDR3 is TGCAGCGTAGACAGGGAGAGTGGTGAGCAGTTCTTC. It specifies CSVDRESGEQFF.